Listed here are 31 T cell receptor beta chains from one sample, sequenced in a study of blood T cell repertoires in COVID-19. Sequencing was performed with immunoSEQ multiplex PCR; in TCRdb, only in-frame clones are kept and a portion is missing. The table records roughly 55,000 clones, about nine tenths of them present only once. The sample was peripheral blood. The receptors derive from a man over 45 with active COVID-19.

CDR3 sequence (DNA): TGTGCCAGCACAACTCAGGGGGGAACAGATACGCAGTATTTT. Amino acid sequence: CASTTQGGTDTQYF. The chain has TRBV7-9 and TRBJ2-3, with D perhaps matching TRBD1 (7 bases). The V gene lost 7 bases and the J gene lost 3 bases, with 14 bases spanning the gap. Germline V gives CDR1 SEHNR, CDR2 FQNEAQ (reference sequence). CDR3 size: 14 residues.

The V call is TRBV4-2, the J call TRBJ2-1; 7 bases match TRBD1. The germline CDR1 and CDR2 sequences are LGHNA and YNFKEQ. The J segment lost 7 bases and the V segment lost 3 bases, leaving 6 bases of the junction unmatched. The CDR3 consists of 14 residues. Written as DNA, the CDR3 is TGTGCCAGCAGCCATGAGGGGGCCCGGAATGAGCAGTTCTTC. Its translation: CASSHEGARNEQFF.

The gene calls are TRBV6-5 and TRBJ1-1; possibly TRBD1 for D (6 bases). The CDR3 runs to 13 residues. The germline CDR1 and CDR2 sequences are MNHEY and SVGAGI. Trimming took 6 bases from V and 5 from J, leaving 13 bases between them. The CDR3 nucleotides are TGTGCCAGCAGGGACAGTTTTAGGACTGAAGCTTTCTTT. Its translation: CASRDSFRTEAFF.

The gene calls are TRBV5-1 and TRBJ1-5; 8 bases are a match to TRBD1. V trimming: 4 bases; J trimming: 2 bases; junction bases outside the gene matches: 2. From germline, CDR1 is SGHRS and CDR2 YFSETQ. This CDR3 is built from 14 residues. The CDR3 reads CASSAGQGNQPQHF. The CDR3 nucleotides read TGCGCCAGCAGCGCGGGACAGGGCAATCAGCCCCAGCATTTT.

The chain is built from TRBV11-2 and TRBJ2-3, with 8 bases lining up with TRBD2. This CDR3 has 18 amino acids. Per germline, CDR1 SGHAT and CDR2 FQNNGV. V was clipped by 2 bases and J by 4 bases; unmatched bases: 14. CDR3 bases: TGTGCCAGCAGCTTAACGACTAGCGCTCGTGGAAGTTCAGATACGCAGTATTTT. It encodes CASSLTTSARGSSDTQYF. The complete variable domain, with remaining parts taken from reference TRBV11-2 and TRBJ2-3, reads EAGVAQSPRYKIIEKRQSVAFWCNPISGHATLYWYQQILGQGPKLLIQFQNNGVVDDSQLPKDRFSAERLKGVDSTLKIQPAKLEDSAVYLCASSLTTSARGSSDTQYFGPGTRLTVL.

This chain connects TRBV7-9 to TRBJ1-4; D is perhaps TRBD1 (5 bases). In germline, CDR1 is SEHNR, CDR2 FQNEAQ (reference sequence). This CDR3 has 14 residues. Trimming removed 3 bases at V and 3 bases at J, with 8 bases between. The CDR3 is CASSFRGANEKLFF. Here the CDR3 DNA reads TGTGCCAGCAGCTTCCGGGGGGCTAATGAAAAACTGTTTTTT.

This clone showed up just once. For the CDR3, the DNA is TGTGCCAGCAGCTTAGGGACAGGGGCGGGGGAGCAGTTCTTC. It yields the protein CASSLGTGAGEQFF. The chain couples TRBV7-9 to TRBJ2-1; 9 bases are a match to TRBD1. Per the germline V gene, CDR1 is SEHNR and CDR2 is FQNEAQ (reference sequence). The CDR3 sequence is 14 residues long. The V and J ends lost 1 base and 10 bases, in that order; junction bases with no gene match: 5. The complete variable domain, with remaining parts taken from reference TRBV7-9 and TRBJ2-1, reads DTGVSQNPRHKITKRGQNVTFRCDPISEHNRLYWYRQTLGQGPEFLTYFQNEAQLEKSRLLSDRFSAERPKGSFSTLEIQRTEQGDSAMYLCASSLGTGAGEQFFGPGTRLTVL.

This sequence joins TRBV6-2 or TRBV6-3 and TRBJ1-2; D call uncertain. Deletions cut 5 bases from V and 0 bases from J, with 7 bases between. This CDR3 has 13 residues. The germline gives CDR1 MNHEY, CDR2 SVGEGT. The chain's CDR3 is CASSQRANYGYTF. The CDR3 DNA reads TGTGCCAGCAGTCAACGGGCTAACTATGGCTACACCTTC.

The chain links TRBV7-2 to TRBJ1-6; a possible D gene is TRBD1 (5 bases). V was cut by 0 bases and J by 7 bases, with 19 bases left in between. Germline CDR1 is SGHTA and CDR2 is FQGNSA. The length of the CDR3 is 18 residues. CDR3 nucleotide sequence: TGTGCCAGCAGCTTAGCCCCCCGCAGGGATCTCGCCAATTCACCCCTCCACTTT. This encodes CASSLAPRRDLANSPLHF. Drawing the rest from reference TRBV7-2 and TRBJ1-6, the complete variable domain is GAGVSQSPSNKVTEKGKDVELRCDPISGHTALYWYRQSLGQGLEFLIYFQGNSAPDKSGLPSDRFSAERTGGSVSTLTIQRTQQEDSAVYLCASSLAPRRDLANSPLHFGNGTRLTVT.

This clone is judged medium-sized (0.01 to 0.1%). The chain joins TRBV18 to TRBJ1-1, with 10 positions matching TRBD1. J gave up 13 bases and V 2 bases, and 22 bases lay outside the gene matches. Looked up from germline, CDR1 is KGHSH and CDR2 is LQKENI. The CDR3 extends over 18 amino acids. This CDR3 reads CASSPEPGQGTLWLNLFF. The CDR3 region has the DNA TGTGCCAGCTCACCAGAACCGGGACAGGGGACACTCTGGCTAAACCTTTTCTTT.

The rearrangement uses TRBV4-1 and TRBJ2-1, with D hard to call. Per the germline V gene, CDR1 is MGHRA and CDR2 is YSYEKL. Between the trimmed V and J ends, which lost 1 base and 5 bases, there was a span of 12 bases. This CDR3 is built from 15 residues. The CDR3 is CASSQAVLLNNEQFF. Here the CDR3 DNA reads TGCGCCAGCAGCCAAGCGGTACTGCTCAACAATGAGCAGTTCTTC.

This clone was observed once. This chain links TRBV15 with TRBJ2-3; TRBD2 might be the D (7 bases). Germline values: CDR1 LNHNV, CDR2 YYDKDF (reference sequence). The CDR3 loop spans 16 amino acids. Trimming shortened V by 4 bases and J by 4 bases, and 18 bases separated the two germline ends. As DNA, the CDR3 is TGTGCCACCAGCACCTCTTGGGGGGGGGCTGCAGATACGCAGTATTTT. As protein: CATSTSWGGAADTQYF.

The rearrangement links TRBV27 to TRBJ2-7, with 8 bases that match TRBD2. V gave up 1 base and J gave up 7 bases; unmatched junction bases: 9. Germline V gives CDR1 MNHEY, CDR2 SMNVEV (reference sequence). The CDR3 sequence is 15 residues long. The CDR3 protein is CASSLYLAGSGEQYF. The CDR3 DNA sequence: TGTGCCAGCAGTTTATACCTAGCGGGTTCGGGGGAGCAGTACTTC.

The rearrangement links TRBV3-1 (or the pseudogene TRBV3-2) to TRBJ1-1; no reliable D call. Germline assignment: CDR1 LGHDT and CDR2 YNNKEL (reference sequence). V lost 4 bases and J 10 bases, leaving 19 bases between the germline ends. The CDR3 extends over 14 amino acids. The CDR3: CASSRLDGRAGAFF. The CDR3 DNA reads as TGTGCCAGCAGCCGACTGGACGGACGGGCGGGAGCTTTCTTT.

This clone was detected only a few times. The rearrangement joins TRBV7-9 to TRBJ2-7; D perhaps matches TRBD1 (6 bases). Trimming shortened V by 8 bases and J by 1 base, and 21 bases separated the two germline ends. Germline V gives CDR1 SEHNR, CDR2 FQNEAQ (reference sequence). This CDR3 is 16 amino acids long. The CDR3 is CASGPHIQGSSYEQYF. The CDR3 region has the DNA TGTGCCAGCGGCCCTCACATCCAGGGGTCGTCCTACGAGCAGTACTTC.

The chain combines TRBV6-6 with TRBJ1-4; no clear D. The CDR3 is 14 amino acids. The V and J ends lost 6 bases and 2 bases respectively, with 10 bases between them. Per germline, CDR1 MNHNY and CDR2 SVGAGI (reference sequence). The CDR3 here is CASSPPRTNEKLFF. The CDR3 nucleotides are TGTGCCAGCAGCCCCCCCAGGACTAATGAAAAACTGTTTTTT.

Only a few counts were recorded for this clone. This sequence joins TRBV18 and TRBJ2-2; TRBD1 matches 9 bases. Looked up from germline, CDR1 is KGHSH and CDR2 is LQKENI. The CDR3 runs 14 residues. The V segment lost 4 bases and the J segment 6 bases; nucleotides outside the gene matches: 3. CDR3 DNA: TGTGCCAGCTCACGGGACAGGGAGCCCGGGGAGCTGTTTTTT. Its translation is CASSRDREPGELFF.

The chain recombines TRBV9 with TRBJ1-2; 10 bases agree with TRBD1. The germline V gene has CDR1 SGDLS and CDR2 YYNGEE. The junction had 5 bases not matched to a gene; V was cut back by 0 bases and J by 3 bases. The CDR3 spans 16 residues. The CDR3 reads CASSVDDRGPYYGYTF. The CDR3 coding sequence is TGTGCCAGCAGCGTAGACGACAGGGGGCCCTACTATGGCTACACCTTC.

A single count supports this clone. The chain uses TRBV12-3 or TRBV12-4 and TRBJ1-5; D perhaps matches TRBD1 (6 bases). Between the trimmed V and J ends, which lost 7 bases and 6 bases, there was a span of 10 bases. The CDR3 is made up of 12 amino acids. The CDR3 nucleotides are TGTGCCAGCACCCGAGGGGGTCAGCCCCAGCATTTT. Protein: CASTRGGQPQHF.

The chain employs TRBV4-2 and TRBJ2-2, with D perhaps matching TRBD2 (5 bases). This CDR3 comprises 18 residues. Germline CDR1 reads LGHNA; CDR2 reads YNFKEQ. V was cut by 0 bases and J by 1 base, with 15 bases left in between. In nucleotides, the CDR3 is TGTGCCAGCAGCCAAGAGATGGCGCGGGCCCTGAACACCGGGGAGCTGTTTTTT. The encoded protein is CASSQEMARALNTGELFF.

The chain employs TRBV19 and TRBJ1-3; weak D call: TRBD1 (6 bases). The CDR3 loop spans 15 amino acids. Germline V CDR1 and CDR2: LNHDA, SQIVND (reference sequence). The V end lost 7 bases, the J end lost 0 bases, and 13 bases lay between the germline ends. CDR3 sequence (DNA): TGTGCCAGTAAAAGACAGGCCTACTCTGGAAACACCATATATTTT. Protein: CASKRQAYSGNTIYF.

The gene calls are TRBV5-1 and TRBJ2-5; TRBD1 matches 8 bases. V shed 5 bases and J 7 bases; nucleotides not matched to a gene: 13. The length of the CDR3 is 15 residues. CDR1 SGHRS and CDR2 YFSETQ come from the germline V gene. CDR3 in DNA: TGCGCCAGCAGTGGGGCCACAGGGGGGCGCGTGACCCAGTACTTC. Amino acids: CASSGATGGRVTQYF.

V and J are TRBV12-5 and TRBJ2-5; TRBD1 matches 7 bases. This CDR3 has 13 amino acids. V shed 6 bases and J 1 base; nucleotides not matched to a gene: 2. Per the germline V gene, CDR1 is LGHNT and CDR2 is FRNRAP. The CDR3 sequence: CASGWDSQETQYF. The CDR3 coding sequence is TGTGCTAGTGGCTGGGACAGCCAAGAGACCCAGTACTTC.

The V gene is TRBV6-5, the J gene TRBJ1-4; 7 bases match TRBD1. Trimming removed 7 bases from V and 7 bases from J; junction bases left unmatched: 6. Germline lookup yields CDR1 MNHEY and CDR2 SVGAGI. The CDR3 has 13 amino acids. The CDR3 sequence: CASTDRRGEKLFF. CDR3 bases: TGTGCCAGCACGGACAGGCGGGGTGAAAAACTGTTTTTT.

The rearrangement links TRBV5-6 to TRBJ1-6, with 8 bases aligning to TRBD1. Germline values: CDR1 SGHDT, CDR2 YYEEEE. V trimming: 0 bases; J trimming: 9 bases; junction bases outside the gene matches: 8. CDR3 length: 16 residues. The CDR3 nucleotides are TGTGCCAGCAGCTTGGGGGTGGCAGGGGGCATTTCACCCCTCCACTTT. It encodes CASSLGVAGGISPLHF. Drawing the rest from reference TRBV5-6 and TRBJ1-6, the complete variable domain is DAGVTQSPTHLIKTRGQQVTLRCSPKSGHDTVSWYQQALGQGPQFIFQYYEEEERQRGNFPDRFSGHQFPNYSSELNVNALLLGDSALYLCASSLGVAGGISPLHFGNGTRLTVT.

The chain carries TRBV2 and TRBJ1-6; no clear D. Trimming left V 0 bases short and J 0 bases short, with 12 bases between. The CDR3 totals 18 residues. The germline V gene encodes CDR1 SNHLY and CDR2 FYNNEI. The CDR3 loop reads CASSEALRGSSYNSPLHF. CDR3 nucleotide sequence: TGTGCCAGCAGTGAAGCTCTCCGGGGATCCTCCTATAATTCACCCCTCCACTTT.

This chain joins TRBV3-1 (or the pseudogene TRBV3-2) and TRBJ2-1; TRBD2 matches 8 bases. V lost 4 bases, J lost 9 bases, and 11 bases stayed unmatched. This CDR3 region has 15 residues. The germline V gene encodes CDR1 LGHDT and CDR2 YNNKEL (reference sequence). CDR3 sequence reads: CASSPSGSRLGEQFF. The CDR3, as DNA: TGTGCCAGCAGCCCAAGCGGGAGTCGTCTGGGTGAGCAGTTCTTC.

The CDR3 here is CASSIDPGGLVLGTQYF. The CDR3 DNA reads as TGTGCCAGCAGCATAGACCCGGGAGGCCTAGTCCTGGGGACCCAGTACTTC. V usage is TRBV5-8 and J usage is TRBJ2-5; 7 nucleotides match TRBD2. V was clipped by 4 bases and J by 7 bases; unmatched bases: 19. CDR1 SGHTS and CDR2 YDEGEE come from the germline V gene. This CDR3 comprises 17 residues. Combining the CDR3 with reference TRBV5-8 and TRBJ2-5 gives the whole variable domain EAGVTQSPTHLIKTRGQQATLRCSPISGHTSVYWYQQALGLGLQFLLWYDEGEERNRGNFPPRFSGRQFPNYSSELNVNALELEDSALYLCASSIDPGGLVLGTQYFGPGTRLLVL.

The table lists this clone with a count of one. V and J are TRBV4-2 and TRBJ2-3; 9 nucleotides line up with TRBD2. J was trimmed by 0 bases and V by 4 bases; bases with no gene match: 11. The CDR3 loop spans 18 amino acids. Per germline, CDR1 LGHNA and CDR2 YNFKEQ. DNA for the CDR3: TGTGCCAGCAGCCCAAGCCTGGGACTAGCTTCTAGCACAGATACGCAGTATTTT. This sequence encodes CASSPSLGLASSTDTQYF.

This clone showed up just once. The rearrangement links TRBV6-5 to TRBJ2-7; TRBD2 matches at 9 bases. This CDR3 spans 15 amino acids. Germline V lookup: CDR1 MNHEY, CDR2 SVGAGI. V lost 0 bases to trimming and J lost 9 bases; unmatched junction nucleotides: 9. In DNA, the CDR3 is TGTGCCAGCAGTTACTCAGGGCTAGCGGGGATTGGGCAGTACTTC. The encoded protein is CASSYSGLAGIGQYF.

The rearrangement links TRBV4-1 to TRBJ2-3; 7 nucleotides line up with TRBD1. The trim removed 1 base at V and 2 bases at J, leaving 9 bases unmatched. The CDR3 runs to 17 residues. CDR1 is MGHRA and CDR2 is YSYEKL in the germline V gene. The CDR3 DNA sequence: TGCGCCAGCAGCCAAGTCGGCAGGGACAGACACACAGATACGCAGTATTTT. Its translation: CASSQVGRDRHTDTQYF.